This TCR beta chain was captured by sequencing in a study of PD-1 blockade in classical Hodgkin lymphoma. The protocol was immunoSEQ multiplex PCR, while the TCRdb copy is restricted to in-frame clones and leaves out a portion. The sample has about 13,000 clones; roughly 75% are singletons. Losses at the gene ends were 3 bases for V and 2 bases for J; bases not matched to a gene: 4. The CDR3 is 14 amino acids. Germline CDR1 reads SGDLS; CDR2 reads YYNGEE. Each patient's relapse followed autologous stem cell transplantation, and brentuximab vedotin exposure varied. Progressive disease, partial response or complete response was each patient's best response.

The sequence derives from a human donor with classical Hodgkin lymphoma. The V gene is TRBV9, the J gene TRBJ2-7, with 8 positions matching TRBD1. Sequencing used peripheral blood mononuclear cells (PBMCs), obtained at baseline. The CDR3 region has the DNA TGTGCCAGCAGCGGAGGGACAGGACCCTACGAGCAGTACTTC. Protein sequence: CASSGGTGPYEQYF.